This TCR beta chain was captured by sequencing in a study of cytomegalovirus exposure and HLA in healthy donors. This CDR3 region has 13 residues. Germline loops: CDR1 LNHDA, CDR2 SQIVND (reference sequence). V was clipped by 8 bases and J by 6 bases, with 15 bases between them. The PCR contained 60 Vbeta and 13 Jbeta primers. Some clones are missing from TCRdb's copy, which holds only in-frame ones; the method was immunoSEQ multiplex PCR. This table holds 100,000 to 150,000 clones, about 84% found once. Overall study results and limits: The classifier was said to identify cytomegalovirus status with high specificity and sensitivity. Sequences of the TCR beta chain were said to predict the HLA-A and HLA-B alleles of most subjects accurately. Later analysis demonstrated an association between a missense DCLRE1C variant and TCR beta V- and J-gene trimming.

As for the donors, each was a healthy bone marrow donor. Concerning this clone: The antigen is undetermined.

This clonotype was obtained from a man between 18 and 29 years old in good health and CMV-seropositive. The chain combines TRBV19 with TRBJ2-3, with D maybe TRBD2 (6 bases). Sequencing used PBMCs. CDR3 in amino acids: CASVRGGSDTQYF. For the CDR3, the DNA is TGTGCCAGTGTGAGGGGAGGTTCGGATACGCAGTATTTT.